This is a list of T cell receptor beta chains from one sample in a study of blood T cell repertoires in COVID-19. Sequencing was performed with immunoSEQ multiplex PCR; in TCRdb, only in-frame clones are kept and a portion is missing. The sample lists over 200,000 clones; about 85% were seen once. The sample consisted of peripheral blood. Receptor source: a woman aged 80 or older with active or convalescent COVID-19. Each CDR3 is given with its conserved first and last residue. The D gene is left open where the match is weak.

V: TRBV6-2/TRBV6-3; D: .; CDR3: CASSPAGTYNEQFF
V: TRBV3-1/TRBV3-2; D: .; CDR3: CASSLNRGNTGELFF
V: TRBV7-2; D: .; CDR3: CASSLQGAGYNEQFF
V: TRBV29-1; D: TRBD2; CDR3: CSVVWGGDEHSLNTDTQYF
V: TRBV5-1; D: .; CDR3: CASSSTTNNSPLHF
V: TRBV14; D: TRBD1; CDR3: CASSHTGTGVGYTF
V: TRBV7-9; D: TRBD1; CDR3: CASSPDRVSETQYF
V: TRBV29-1; D: TRBD2; CDR3: CSVGRLAGGPDTQYF
V: TRBV5-1; D: TRBD1; CDR3: CASSDQTGGFDTQYF
V: TRBV7-2; D: TRBD2; CDR3: CASSLNLLTSGSTDTQYF
V: TRBV5-6; D: .; CDR3: CASERRVGTGELFF
V: TRBV10-3; D: .; CDR3: CAISEQGGNYEQYF
V: TRBV12-3/TRBV12-4; D: .; CDR3: CASTMRGNEQYF
V: TRBV5-4; D: TRBD2; CDR3: CASSLPSGGAKNTQYF